This T cell receptor beta chain was sequenced in a study of tumor and adjacent non-tumor tissue in lung cancer. No cell sorting was done before RNA was extracted from the tissue. V lost 1 base and J 2 bases, leaving 6 bases between the germline ends. The CDR3 runs 15 residues. Germline-derived CDR1 and CDR2 are LNHDA and SQIVND (reference sequence). Three rounds of nested PCR, following a modified ARM-PCR protocol, produced the TCRbeta library. TCRdb reanalysed the multiplex PCR reads using MiXCR and keeps one entry per CDR3 protein. The data hold under 150,000 distinct CDR3 sequences, with approximately 70% observed a single time. This clonotype was recorded many times.

Sequencing was done on a sample of lung tumor tissue. The source of this sequence is a man aged 60 to 75 with small cell lung cancer. The gene calls are TRBV19 and TRBJ2-6; TRBD2 is a possible D gene (5 bases). CDR3 nucleotide sequence: TGTGCCAGTAGTATAGTCGGGGCTGGGGCCAACGTCCTGACTTTC. Its protein is CASSIVGAGANVLTF. Supplemented by reference TRBV19 and TRBJ2-6, the full variable domain reads DGGITQSPKYLFRKEGQNVTLSCEQNLNHDAMYWYRQDPGQGLRLIYYSQIVNDFQKGDIAEGYSVSREKKESFPLTVTSAQKNPTAFYLCASSIVGAGANVLTFGAGSRLTVL.